What follows is one T cell receptor (beta chain) and its context. Its antigen specificity is not known. No base-level quality is on record; no much larger clone is a single base apart. The entry originates in a study of blood T cell repertoires in COVID-19 (dated by TCRdb to the early 2020s). Regarding the research as a whole: Samples covering the acute and convalescent phases of COVID-19 were provided by collaborators in the United States, Italy and Spain. The prospective study material was composed of cDNA or gDNA derived from T cells, B-cell-depleted T cells, or PBMCs. The dataset comprised deeply sampled blood TCRbeta repertoires from subjects exposed to, actively infected with, or recovered from COVID-19. The repertoires were made available in a free public database intended to serve as a resource for research on the immune response to SARS-CoV-2. Samples were obtained from the ongoing ImmuneRACE study (first 160 participants) and from over a thousand subjects provided by 6 global collaborators. A de-identified subject ID, COVID-19 status, age in years and sex were almost always included in the sample metadata. Where HLA class I and class II types were available, the types were taken from metadata supplied by the sample provider, not from assay-based typing.

Whole blood was collected in K2EDTA tubes by collaborating institutions according to the institutions' own protocols. For TCRbeta analysis, collaborators shipped samples in one of three forms: frozen whole blood, isolated PBMCs, or DNA extracted from either of those sample types. The immunoSEQ Assay, a bias-controlled multiplex PCR, was used to amplify TCRbeta CDR3 regions from genomic DNA. On the authors' methods: Nucleated cell counts per sample were estimated from amplification of reference gene primers within the assay. To quantify the absolute abundance of each unique TCRbeta CDR3 rearrangement, sequence reads were collapsed and filtered. For each sample, productive Simpson clonality was calculated as the square root of Simpson's diversity index over productive rearrangements. What TCRdb holds here is the immuneACCESS table cut down to in-frame rearrangements. Part of the clones is not present; checked against another copy, under half of the missing clones reflect an unresolved V gene, and the others are unexplained. V, J and clone size were drawn from that table, and D and trimming were deduced from the DNA. The sample contains over 30,000 clones, about 90% of them found a single time. The top ten clones comprise roughly 5% of the sample.

The full study reports these points: The amount of clinical and demographic metadata varied by source and participant and was provided uncurated.

The sequence was obtained from a woman aged 70-85 years with active COVID-19. The sample taken for sequencing was peripheral blood.

The sequence in DNA is TGTGCCAGCAGTACAGGGGGCACTGAAGCTTTCTTT. Its translation reads: CASSTGGTEAFF. The V and J segments used are TRBV6-5 and TRBJ1-1; a stretch of 8 junction bases matches TRBD1. The CDR3 runs 12 residues from the cysteine to the phenylalanine. Just CDR3 DNA is preserved here, 36 bases in frame from base 1. Reading the germline V gene gives CDR1 MNHEY and CDR2 SVGAGI. Trimming takes 5 bases off V and 4 bases off J; junction bases not matched to a gene: 0.